The 31 T cell receptor beta chains below come from one sample, sequenced in a study of shared clonotypes between healthy human individuals. The data were produced by immunoSEQ multiplex PCR, yet TCRdb's version contains in-frame clones alone and is incomplete. The top ten clones hold approximately 0.5% of a sample with 800,000 to 1,200,000 clones, approximately 80% of them seen once. Sequencing used memory CD4+ T cells from PBMCs. Sample subset: CD45RA-negative fraction. The receptors originated from a man aged 18 to 29 in good health. Some clones in this sample may be carry-over from other donors' samples.

The genes are TRBV7-3 and TRBJ2-3; 8 bases are shared with TRBD2. Trimming removed 9 bases from V and 4 bases from J; junction bases left unmatched: 15. Germline CDR1 SGHTA, CDR2 FQGTGA. The CDR3 covers 16 residues. CDR3 sequence (DNA): TGTGCCAGTAGTCGGGTAGCGGGATCGAGCCCAGATACGCAGTATTTT. This translates into CASSRVAGSSPDTQYF.

The J gene is TRBJ2-5, the V gene TRBV5-1; TRBD2 matches 12 bases. V dropped 2 bases and J dropped 7; count of bases not matched to a gene: 6. Germline values: CDR1 SGHRS, CDR2 YFSETQ. This CDR3 spans 15 amino acids. This CDR3 reads CASSLGTSGLVTQYF. The DNA for the CDR3 is TGCGCCAGCAGCTTAGGGACTAGCGGGCTGGTGACCCAGTACTTC.

The chain links TRBV5-1 to TRBJ2-7; 7 nucleotides line up with TRBD2. Per germline, CDR1 SGHRS and CDR2 YFSETQ. With 0 bases clipped from V and 5 bases from J, the junction kept 14 bases outside the gene matches. This CDR3 comprises 17 residues. The CDR3, as DNA: TGCGCCAGCAGCTTGGTGAGTTCCGCAGCGGGACGCGACGAGCAGTACTTC. Amino acid sequence: CASSLVSSAAGRDEQYF.

This clone was observed a handful of times. This chain links TRBV27 with TRBJ2-2; 7 nucleotides match TRBD2. V shed 2 bases and J 2 bases; nucleotides not matched to a gene: 8. Per germline, CDR1 MNHEY and CDR2 SMNVEV (reference sequence). This CDR3 contains 17 residues. Here the CDR3 DNA reads TGTGCCAGCAGTTTAGTTGCGGGAGTAACCAACACCGGGGAGCTGTTTTTT. Amino acids: CASSLVAGVTNTGELFF.

The CDR3 spells CASRRGLVFYNEQFF. As DNA, the CDR3 is TGTGCCAGCAGACGGGGACTAGTTTTCTACAATGAGCAGTTCTTC. V and J are TRBV27 and TRBJ2-1; 8 nucleotides match TRBD2. Germline CDR1 is MNHEY and CDR2 is SMNVEV (reference sequence). This CDR3 is 15 amino acids long. The J segment lost 3 bases and the V segment lost 6 bases, leaving 7 bases of the junction unmatched.

The J gene is TRBJ1-5, the V gene TRBV29-1, with D possibly being TRBD1 (6 bases). This CDR3 has 13 amino acids. CDR1 and CDR2 from the germline V gene are SQVTM and ANQGSEA. Trimming took 4 bases from V and 7 from J, leaving 14 bases between them. The CDR3 loop is CSVAPGHQQPQHF. CDR3 DNA: TGCAGCGTTGCCCCGGGACACCAACAGCCCCAGCATTTT.

As to this clone: At the DNA level, this CDR3 is encoded by other sequences in the same sample as well. The chain recombines TRBV18 with TRBJ2-1; D is perhaps TRBD2 (6 bases). Deletions cut 0 bases from V and 3 bases from J, with 12 bases between. Germline lookup yields CDR1 KGHSH and CDR2 LQKENI. This CDR3 comprises 16 residues. CDR3 nucleotide sequence: TGTGCCAGCTCACCACCTGGTAGCGGCCGCTACAATGAGCAGTTCTTC. It encodes CASSPPGSGRYNEQFF.

The CDR3: CASSSRRGTRLGNTIYF. CDR3 DNA: TGTGCCAGCAGTTCGAGGCGGGGAACAAGATTGGGAAACACCATATATTTT. The rearrangement links TRBV28 to TRBJ1-3; unclear D gene. V was clipped by 4 bases and J by 4 bases, with 20 bases between them. CDR3 length: 17 residues. The germline V gene encodes CDR1 MDHEN and CDR2 SYDVKM. Filled out from reference TRBV28 and TRBJ1-3, the complete variable domain reads DVKVTQSSRYLVKRTGEKVFLECVQDMDHENMFWYRQDPGLGLRLIYFSYDVKMKEKGDIPEGYSVSREKKERFSLILESASTNQTSMYLCASSSRRGTRLGNTIYFGEGSWLTVV.

The rearrangement links TRBV28 to TRBJ1-4; D gene unclear. CDR3 size: 13 residues. Germline V lookup: CDR1 MDHEN, CDR2 SYDVKM. V gave up 2 bases and J gave up 8 bases, with 9 bases separating them. CDR3 protein: CASSLPLGEKLFF. For the CDR3, the DNA is TGTGCCAGCAGTTTACCGCTGGGGGAAAAACTGTTTTTT. Combining the CDR3 with reference TRBV28 and TRBJ1-4 gives the whole variable domain DVKVTQSSRYLVKRTGEKVFLECVQDMDHENMFWYRQDPGLGLRLIYFSYDVKMKEKGDIPEGYSVSREKKERFSLILESASTNQTSMYLCASSLPLGEKLFFGSGTQLSVL.

This chain's CDR3 is CASGNGRIAEAFF. CDR3 DNA sequence: TGTGCCAGCGGTAACGGTCGAATCGCTGAAGCTTTCTTT. This rearrangement joins TRBV27 to TRBJ1-1; D is undetermined. CDR3 length equals 13 residues. Germline CDR1 and CDR2: MNHEY and SMNVEV (reference sequence). Trimming stripped 8 bases from V and 6 bases from J, with 16 bases between.

A remark on this clone: At the DNA level, this CDR3 is encoded by other sequences in the same sample as well. The V call is TRBV2, the J call TRBJ2-1, with 11 bases aligning to TRBD2. This CDR3 is 15 amino acids long. V was pared by 5 bases and J by 3 bases, with 3 bases of the junction left unmatched. The V gene's germline CDR1 is SNHLY and CDR2 FYNNEI. CDR3 residues: CASSPGLAVYNEQFF. The CDR3, as DNA: TGTGCCAGCAGTCCGGGACTAGCGGTCTACAATGAGCAGTTCTTC.

On this clone itself: With only one base between it and a far larger clone, this is likely a read error. The J gene is TRBJ2-7, the V gene TRBV19, with 7 bases aligning to TRBD1. Per germline, CDR1 LNHDA and CDR2 SQIVND (reference sequence). V shed 6 bases and J 0 bases; nucleotides not matched to a gene: 5. The CDR3 sequence is 14 residues long. CDR3 in DNA: TGTGCCAGTAGCCCGACAGGGAGCTCCTACGAGCAGTACTTC. It codes for CASSPTGSSYEQYF. Drawing the rest from reference TRBV19 and TRBJ2-7, the complete variable domain is DGGITQSPKYLFRKEGQNVTLSCEQNLNHDAMYWYRQDPGQGLRLIYYSQIVNDFQKGDIAEGYSVSREKKESFPLTVTSAQKNPTAFYLCASSPTGSSYEQYFGPGTRLTVT.

The chain carries TRBV5-4 and TRBJ2-1; no clear D gene. Trimming cost V 4 bases and J 6 bases, with 8 bases left between them. This CDR3 is built from 12 residues. The germline gives CDR1 SGHNT, CDR2 YYREEE (reference sequence). CDR3 in DNA: TGTGCCAGCAGCGGCCATTTCAATGAGCAGTTCTTC. This gives the protein CASSGHFNEQFF.

The rearrangement joins TRBV29-1 to TRBJ2-5, with D possibly TRBD2 on 7 matching bases. This CDR3 is 12 amino acids long. Deletions cut 4 bases from V and 5 bases from J, with 11 bases between. Germline values: CDR1 SQVTM, CDR2 ANQGSEA. Here the CDR3 DNA reads TGCAGCGTTGCGGGGAGGGGGGAGACCCAGTACTTC. It codes for CSVAGRGETQYF.

The J gene is TRBJ1-1, the V gene TRBV2; 7 positions agree with TRBD1. The V gene end was trimmed by 8 bases and the J gene end by 0 bases; junction bases not matched to a gene: 6. CDR3 length: 14 amino acids. CDR1 is SNHLY, CDR2 FYNNEI, per germline. CDR3: CASRMTGLNTEAFF. CDR3 DNA sequence: TGTGCCAGCCGTATGACAGGGCTGAACACTGAAGCTTTCTTT.

This clone appeared once. The chain combines TRBV29-1 with TRBJ1-3; the D is unclear. Trimming removed 8 bases from V and 2 bases from J, with 10 bases in between. CDR1 and CDR2 (germline): SQVTM, ANQGSEA. The CDR3 extends over 12 amino acids. CDR3: CSWKTPGNTIYF. The CDR3 nucleotides read TGCAGCTGGAAAACACCTGGAAACACCATATATTTT.

The chain joins TRBV29-1 to TRBJ1-1; D ambiguous. The V gene lost 2 bases and the J gene lost 0 bases, with 7 bases spanning the gap. The CDR3 covers 13 residues. Germline CDR1 and CDR2: SQVTM and ANQGSEA. The CDR3 DNA reads TGCAGCGTTGAACGGAGCCTGAACACTGAAGCTTTCTTT. Protein: CSVERSLNTEAFF.

V usage is TRBV28 and J usage is TRBJ1-2; D may be TRBD1 (6 bases). The germline V and J ends were trimmed by 7 bases and 2 bases, with 11 bases remaining between them. Germline-derived CDR1 and CDR2 are MDHEN and SYDVKM. CDR3 length: 13 residues. The DNA for the CDR3 is TGTGCCAGCACCGAGGACAGAAACTATGGCTACACCTTC. It translates to CASTEDRNYGYTF.

This chain connects TRBV7-6 to TRBJ2-5, with 8 bases identical to TRBD2. This CDR3 has 17 amino acids. Trimming removed 2 bases from V and 3 bases from J; junction bases left unmatched: 11. Per the germline V gene, CDR1 is SGHVS and CDR2 is FNYEAQ. CDR3 coding DNA: TGTGCCAGCAGCTTAACGTTCGGCGGGAGGAAAGAAGAGACCCAGTACTTC. Translated: CASSLTFGGRKEETQYF.

The chain combines TRBV6-6 with TRBJ2-7; TRBD1 might be the D (6 bases). V lost 0 bases to trimming and J lost 1 base, with 7 bases between them. CDR1 is MNHNY and CDR2 is SVGAGI in the germline V gene (reference sequence). The CDR3 has 14 residues. The CDR3 spells CASSYSGGSYEQYF. The CDR3 nucleotides read TGTGCCAGCAGTTACTCAGGGGGATCCTACGAGCAGTACTTC.

In this sample, this clone turned up once. The rearrangement joins TRBV5-1 to TRBJ2-5; tentatively, D is TRBD1 or TRBD2 (5 bases each). Trimming left V 4 bases short and J 2 bases short, with 15 bases between. This CDR3 has 15 amino acids. From germline, CDR1 is SGHRS and CDR2 YFSETQ. CDR3 loop: CASSPTPGPQETQYF. The CDR3 region has the DNA TGCGCCAGCAGCCCAACCCCGGGACCGCAAGAGACCCAGTACTTC.

Written as DNA, the CDR3 is TGTGCCAGCAGCTCCCTCGGATGGGGAGATGAGCAGTTCTTC. Protein sequence: CASSSLGWGDEQFF. The gene calls are TRBV11-2 and TRBJ2-1, with D perhaps TRBD2 (5 bases). V gave up 4 bases and J gave up 8 bases, with 15 bases separating them. Germline V gives CDR1 SGHAT, CDR2 FQNNGV. CDR3 length: 14 residues.

The sample holds a few counts of this clone. This chain joins TRBV28 and TRBJ1-5, with no clear D. Germline lookup yields CDR1 MDHEN and CDR2 SYDVKM. The CDR3 totals 12 residues. Trimming shortened V by 7 bases and J by 7 bases, and 11 bases separated the two germline ends. The CDR3 DNA reads as TGTGCCAGCAATAAGGGAAGGCAGCCCCAGCATTTT. Protein product: CASNKGRQPQHF.

CDR3 region: CATSRESFKAALAPGELFF. CDR3 DNA sequence: TGTGCCACCAGCAGAGAAAGTTTCAAGGCGGCCCTCGCCCCCGGGGAGCTGTTTTTT. The J gene is TRBJ2-2, the V gene TRBV15; D ambiguous. In germline, CDR1 is LNHNV, CDR2 YYDKDF (reference sequence). The length of the CDR3 is 19 residues. V was clipped by 0 bases and J by 6 bases, with 23 bases between them.

This sequence joins TRBV10-3 and TRBJ1-1; 10 bases map to TRBD1. The germline V gene encodes CDR1 ENHRY and CDR2 SYGVKD. The CDR3 has 15 residues. Trimming cost V 2 bases and J 5 bases; bases outside gene matches: 5. CDR3 loop: CAISERQGARTEAFF. The CDR3 bases are TGTGCCATCAGTGAGAGACAGGGGGCGCGGACTGAAGCTTTCTTT.

This rearrangement joins TRBV6-1 to TRBJ1-2; D uncertain. V lost 0 bases to trimming and J lost 2 bases, with 10 bases between them. CDR1 MNHNS and CDR2 SASEGT come from the germline V gene. The CDR3 spans 15 residues. CDR3 sequence: CASSEAGYSNYGYTF. The DNA of the CDR3 is TGTGCCAGCAGTGAAGCGGGGTATTCGAACTATGGCTACACCTTC.

This chain connects TRBV18 to TRBJ2-7; D is undetermined. The CDR3 has 11 amino acids. The germline gives CDR1 KGHSH, CDR2 LQKENI. Trimming pared 1 base from V and 5 bases from J, leaving 3 bases between. This CDR3 reads CASSPRDEQYF. The CDR3 DNA follows: TGTGCCAGCTCACCACGGGACGAGCAGTACTTC.

Here the CDR3 DNA reads TGTGCCAGTAGTATCCAGGGTCACACTGAAGCTTTCTTT. Encoded protein: CASSIQGHTEAFF. J is TRBJ1-1 and V is TRBV19; D might be TRBD1 (5 bases). CDR1 is LNHDA and CDR2 is SQIVND in the germline V gene (reference sequence). Between the trimmed V and J ends, which lost 3 bases and 3 bases, there was a span of 8 bases. The CDR3 runs to 13 residues.

Remarks on this clone: An end of the junction does not agree with germline; a read error may underlie this. V gene TRBV28 combines with J gene TRBJ2-7; possible D gene TRBD2, 6 bases. CDR1 and CDR2 (germline): MDHEN, SYDVKM. This CDR3 has 16 residues. The CDR3 DNA follows: TGTGCCAGCAGCCCCGTTTTATACAGCTCGATGGACCGGGAGAACTTC. The encoded protein is CASSPVLYSSMDRENF.

For this clone: Distinct nucleotide sequences in the sample also encode this CDR3. The chain has TRBV7-7 and TRBJ2-5; a weak D match, TRBD2 (5 bases). Germline CDR1 SSHAT, CDR2 FNYEAQ (reference sequence). Trimming shortened V by 1 base and J by 1 base, and 7 bases separated the two germline ends. The CDR3 covers 14 residues. In DNA form, the CDR3 reads TGTGCCAGCAGCTTAGGAGGGTTCCAAGAGACCCAGTACTTC. Protein product: CASSLGGFQETQYF.

The rearrangement uses TRBV9 and TRBJ1-1; the D is unclear. V shed 1 base and J shed 5 bases, with 12 bases lying between them. Germline V gene data show CDR1 as SGDLS and CDR2 as YYNGEE. The CDR3 covers 14 residues. DNA for the CDR3: TGTGCCAGCAGCGTAAGTGGAGAAGCGACTGAAGCTTTCTTT. This codes for CASSVSGEATEAFF.